The 32 T cell receptor beta chains listed next were all sequenced from one sample in a study of CD8 T cells in ankylosing spondylitis. TCRdb reprocessed the 5' RACE reads via MiXCR and lists one record per CDR3 protein. The sample has 250,000 to 300,000 distinct CDR3 sequences, 20% seen once. Sequenced: blood, either unsorted or a sorted T cell fraction (not recorded which). These receptors were taken from a male donor with ankylosing spondylitis or in good health (not recorded which).

This chain connects TRBV12-3 or TRBV12-4 to TRBJ2-2, with 12 bases aligning to TRBD2. V lost 6 bases, J lost 16 bases, and 9 bases stayed unmatched. The CDR3 extends over 13 amino acids. The DNA for the CDR3 is TGTGCCAGCAGCCTCGGGACTAGCGGGCGCAGGTTTTTT. It specifies CASSLGTSGRRFF.

This clonotype was picked up a small number of times. This chain joins TRBV27 and TRBJ1-1; D remains unclear. V was cut by 1 base and J by 0 bases, with 6 bases left in between. CDR3 size: 14 residues. Germline V gene lookup returns CDR1 MNHEY and CDR2 SMNVEV (reference sequence). The CDR3 nucleotides are TGTGCCAGCAGTTTATTAGGAATGAACACTGAAGCTTTCTTT. It is translated as CASSLLGMNTEAFF.

This chain joins TRBV6-2 or TRBV6-3 and TRBJ2-4; 13 bases line up with TRBD2. CDR1 and CDR2 from the germline V gene are MNHEY and SVGEGT. V lost 8 bases to trimming and J lost 8 bases; unmatched junction nucleotides: 9. The CDR3 spans 15 residues. This CDR3 reads CASGTSGKEEYIQYF. As DNA, the CDR3 is TGTGCCAGCGGGACTAGCGGGAAGGAGGAGTACATTCAGTACTTC.

Only a few counts were recorded for this clonotype. The junction and the germline gene differ at one end; a read error may be behind it. The rearrangement uses TRBV3-1 and TRBJ1-2; possible D gene TRBD1, 5 bases. CDR1 and CDR2 (germline): LGHDT, YNNKEL (reference sequence). The CDR3 contains 16 residues. CDR3 DNA sequence: TGTGCCAGCAGGCAAGCCGGGACCTCAAGGGACTATGGCTACACCTTC. Translation: CASRQAGTSRDYGYTF. Together with reference TRBV3-1 and TRBJ1-2, the CDR3 gives the full variable domain: DTAVSQTPKYLVTQMGNDKSIKCEQNLGHDTMYWYKQDSKKFLKIMFSYNNKELIINETVPNRFSPKSPDKAHLNLHINSLELGDSAVYFCASRQAGTSRDYGYTFGSGTRLTVV.

This clonotype was seen at least ten times. This sequence joins TRBV7-2 and TRBJ2-5; the D is unclear. V gave up 7 bases and J gave up 1 base, with 7 bases separating them. Germline V CDR1 and CDR2: SGHTA, FQGNSA. The CDR3 runs 12 residues. The DNA of the CDR3 is TGTGCCAGCACCCTTTCCCAAGAGACCCAGTACTTC. As protein: CASTLSQETQYF.

The chain couples TRBV5-1 to TRBJ1-4; D is unresolved. V lost 3 bases to trimming and J lost 6 bases, with 15 bases between them. The CDR3 spans 15 residues. Looked up from germline, CDR1 is SGHRS and CDR2 is YFSETQ. CDR3 DNA: TGCGCCAGCAGCTCACTAGGGAGGGCGGATGAAAAACTGTTTTTT. Amino acid sequence: CASSSLGRADEKLFF.

The chain employs TRBV29-1 and TRBJ1-5; 8 bases fit TRBD1. V was pared by 3 bases and J by 3 bases, with 1 base of the junction left unmatched. This CDR3 has 13 residues. Looked up from germline, CDR1 is SQVTM and CDR2 is ANQGSEA. The CDR3 loop is CSVDRGPNQPQHF. The CDR3 DNA is TGCAGCGTTGACAGGGGGCCCAATCAGCCCCAGCATTTT.

This clonotype was recorded a few times. The chain's CDR3 is CSVATGLTDTQYF. The DNA for the CDR3 is TGCAGCGTTGCAACGGGACTCACAGATACGCAGTATTTT. The chain is built from TRBV29-1 and TRBJ2-3, with a weak D call TRBD2 (6 bases). The germline gives CDR1 SQVTM, CDR2 ANQGSEA. CDR3 length: 13 residues. V lost 4 bases and J 2 bases, leaving 10 bases between the germline ends.

The rearrangement uses TRBV12-3 or TRBV12-4 and TRBJ2-3; 7 nucleotides match TRBD2. The CDR3 is 15 residues long. J gave up 0 bases and V 6 bases, and 6 bases lay outside the gene matches. The CDR3 spells CASRTTSRSTDTQYF. CDR3 DNA: TGTGCCAGCAGGACGACTAGCCGAAGCACAGATACGCAGTATTTT.

The genes are TRBV28 and TRBJ1-1, with 7 bases matching TRBD1. The length of the CDR3 is 14 residues. The V and J ends lost 6 bases and 8 bases, in that order; junction bases with no gene match: 12. Germline values: CDR1 MDHEN, CDR2 SYDVKM. The CDR3 is CASSLGQRFGEAFF. CDR3 sequence (DNA): TGTGCCAGCAGCCTGGGACAGCGGTTCGGGGAAGCTTTCTTT.

The chain carries TRBV20-1 and TRBJ2-3; no firm D call. This CDR3 is 14 amino acids long. CDR1 is DFQATT and CDR2 is SNEGSKA in the germline V gene (reference sequence). Trimming cost V 0 bases and J 9 bases, with 16 bases left between them. CDR3 sequence: CSARDGSRLQTQYF. The CDR3 DNA reads as TGCAGTGCTAGAGATGGCTCCAGACTTCAAACGCAGTATTTT.

This clonotype was seen many times. This sequence joins TRBV20-1 and TRBJ2-3; D remains unclear. From germline, CDR1 is DFQATT and CDR2 SNEGSKA (reference sequence). The CDR3 is 14 residues long. V was shortened by 4 bases and J by 2 bases, with 13 bases between the two germline ends. CDR3 nucleotides: TGCAGTGCTATTCTTGTGGGCCCCACAGATACGCAGTATTTT. Its protein is CSAILVGPTDTQYF.

This clonotype was seen a few times. The J gene is TRBJ1-5, the V gene TRBV3-1; D possibly corresponds to TRBD1 (6 bases). V was shortened by 3 bases and J by 0 bases, with 9 bases between the two germline ends. There are 15 residues in the CDR3. Per the germline V gene, CDR1 is LGHDT and CDR2 is YNNKEL (reference sequence). The CDR3 nucleotides read TGTGCCAGCAGCCAGGGGGCGAATAGCAATCAGCCCCAGCATTTT. Translated, it gives CASSQGANSNQPQHF.

This clonotype occurred a few times. The chain recombines TRBV7-2 with TRBJ1-2; tentatively, D is TRBD1 (5 bases). V dropped 1 base and J dropped 8 bases, with 11 bases sitting between them. This CDR3 has 13 residues. Germline assignment: CDR1 SGHTA and CDR2 FQGNSA. The chain's CDR3 is CASSLVVTEGYTF. In DNA, the CDR3 is TGTGCCAGCAGCTTAGTTGTGACAGAAGGCTACACCTTC.

A few counts support this clonotype. J is TRBJ2-1 and V is TRBV5-1, with D uncertain. Trimming took 0 bases from V and 8 from J, leaving 12 bases between them. Germline V gene lookup returns CDR1 SGHRS and CDR2 YFSETQ. The CDR3 has 14 amino acids. The CDR3 region has the DNA TGCGCCAGCAGCTTGGGTTCCGTTTATGATGAGCAGTTCTTC. As protein: CASSLGSVYDEQFF.

The J gene is TRBJ2-3, the V gene TRBV20-1; possible D gene TRBD2, 6 bases. This CDR3 is built from 16 residues. Trimming cost V 2 bases and J 1 base, with 16 bases left between them. Germline V gene data show CDR1 as DFQATT and CDR2 as SNEGSKA (reference sequence). The CDR3 reads CSARPIPPSGTDTQYF. The CDR3 DNA sequence: TGCAGTGCTAGACCTATACCCCCTAGCGGCACAGATACGCAGTATTTT.

The table lists this clonotype with a few counts. The chain joins TRBV12-3 or TRBV12-4 to TRBJ2-3, with 8 bases lining up with TRBD1. The CDR3 length is 16 residues. Losses at the gene ends were 4 bases for V and 4 bases for J; bases not matched to a gene: 10. CDR3 sequence: CASSSTGQGSADTQYF. The CDR3 DNA reads TGTGCCAGCAGTTCCACCGGACAGGGATCCGCAGATACGCAGTATTTT.

This clonotype was recorded a few times. This chain connects TRBV10-3 to TRBJ2-5; 9 bases map to TRBD2. CDR1 ENHRY and CDR2 SYGVKD come from the germline V gene. CDR3 size: 15 residues. V shed 3 bases and J 5 bases; nucleotides not matched to a gene: 7. CDR3 nucleotides: TGTGCCATCAGTGAATTGATAGCGGGAGTCGAGACCCAGTACTTC. Protein sequence: CAISELIAGVETQYF.

The rearrangement uses TRBV2 and TRBJ2-3; 14 positions agree with TRBD2. The CDR3 length is 15 residues. Trimming took 10 bases from V and 6 from J; bases not matched to a gene: 9. The germline gives CDR1 SNHLY, CDR2 FYNNEI. The CDR3 reads CANSGLAGGRDTQYF. The DNA for the CDR3 is TGTGCCAACAGCGGACTAGCGGGAGGTCGGGATACGCAGTATTTT.

The chain has TRBV5-1 and TRBJ1-2; weak D call: TRBD1 (5 bases). Trimming stripped 0 bases from V and 0 bases from J, with 15 bases between. CDR1 and CDR2 from the germline V gene are SGHRS and YFSETQ. The CDR3 length is 17 residues. The CDR3 region has the DNA TGCGCCAGCAGCTTGGCCTCTAGAGGGGCCGCTAACTATGGCTACACCTTC. The encoded protein is CASSLASRGAANYGYTF.

Remarks on this clonotype: A junction boundary mismatches the germline segment, possibly from a read error. The chain combines TRBV7-2 with TRBJ2-1; TRBD1 matches 12 bases. CDR1 is SGHTA and CDR2 is FQGNSA in the germline V gene. The CDR3 consists of 17 residues. CDR3 sequence: CASSLGTGTGGYYEQFF. DNA for the CDR3: TGTGCCAGCAGCTTAGGAACCGGGACAGGGGGCTACTATGAGCAGTTCTTC.

There are a few counts of this clonotype. The rearrangement joins TRBV12-3 or TRBV12-4 to TRBJ2-3, with TRBD1 identical over 11 bases. The CDR3 totals 15 residues. V gave up 7 bases and J gave up 5 bases; unmatched junction bases: 8. CDR3 sequence: CASILDRGPIDTQYF. CDR3 in DNA: TGTGCCAGCATCCTGGACAGGGGGCCGATAGATACGCAGTATTTT.

The CDR3 reads CASSRSGTGSPGELFF. The CDR3 bases are TGTGCCAGCAGCAGATCCGGGACAGGGTCACCCGGGGAGCTGTTTTTT. The V and J genes are TRBV7-3 and TRBJ2-2; 9 nucleotides match TRBD1. With V trimmed by 5 bases and J by 6 bases, 10 bases remained unmatched. The CDR3 covers 16 residues. Germline CDR1 reads SGHTA; CDR2 reads FQGTGA. Complete variable domain (other parts from reference TRBV7-3 and TRBJ2-2): GAGVSQTPSNKVTEKGKYVELRCDPISGHTALYWYRQSLGQGPEFLIYFQGTGAADDSGLPNDRFFAVRPEGSVSTLKIQRTERGDSAVYLCASSRSGTGSPGELFFGEGSRLTVL.

This chain links TRBV3-1 with TRBJ1-2; D may be TRBD1 (5 bases). This CDR3 is built from 17 residues. CDR1 and CDR2 from the germline V gene are LGHDT and YNNKEL (reference sequence). The ends were cut back, 11 bases at V and 4 bases at J, with 29 bases in the middle. The CDR3 region is CACCQGDWDGGPYGYTF. CDR3 nucleotides: TGTGCCTGCTGCCAAGGCGACTGGGACGGAGGACCCTATGGCTACACCTTC.

There are many counts of this clonotype. The gene calls are TRBV5-1 and TRBJ2-1; D ambiguous. The V and J ends lost 2 bases and 3 bases respectively, with 9 bases between them. The CDR3 sequence is 14 residues long. CDR1 is SGHRS, CDR2 YFSETQ, per germline. The CDR3 sequence: CASSFVLNYNEQFF. The CDR3 DNA sequence: TGCGCCAGCAGCTTCGTACTGAACTACAATGAGCAGTTCTTC.

The CDR3 is CASSLAPVNTEAFF. The CDR3 DNA follows: TGTGCCAGCAGCTTAGCCCCGGTGAACACTGAAGCTTTCTTT. The chain combines TRBV7-9 with TRBJ1-1; D gene uncertain. The length of the CDR3 is 14 residues. V dropped 0 bases and J dropped 0 bases, with 5 bases sitting between them. Germline CDR1 reads SEHNR; CDR2 reads FQNEAQ (reference sequence).

This clonotype was recorded at least ten times. The chain uses TRBV29-1 and TRBJ2-3; D unresolved. The CDR3 sequence is 12 residues long. Germline assignment: CDR1 SQVTM and CDR2 ANQGSEA. The V gene lost 3 bases and the J gene lost 5 bases, with 9 bases spanning the gap. As DNA, the CDR3 is TGCAGCGTTGACTCCGGTCTAGATACGCAGTATTTT. It yields the protein CSVDSGLDTQYF.

The DNA for the CDR3 is TGTGCCAGCAGCTTAGATCTAGCGGGGGGGGATACGCAGTATTTT. This gives the protein CASSLDLAGGDTQYF. The chain joins TRBV7-2 to TRBJ2-3; TRBD2 agrees at 12 bases. The V and J ends lost 1 base and 6 bases, in that order; junction bases with no gene match: 2. Germline V gene data show CDR1 as SGHTA and CDR2 as FQGNSA. The CDR3 is 15 residues long.

This clonotype was counted only a few times. The chain uses TRBV2 and TRBJ2-1, with no clear D. The CDR3 covers 13 residues. Germline V gene data show CDR1 as SNHLY and CDR2 as FYNNEI. V was shortened by 6 bases and J by 4 bases, with 10 bases between the two germline ends. The CDR3 nucleotides are TGTGCCAGCAGATCGAGATTTTACAATGAGCAGTTCTTC. The encoded protein is CASRSRFYNEQFF.

Notes on this clonotype: The conserved phenylalanine or tryptophan normally closing the CDR3 is absent here, so this likely arose from a read error. The rearrangement links TRBV5-6 to TRBJ1-2; D perhaps matches TRBD1 (5 bases). This CDR3 has 13 residues. Germline V lookup: CDR1 SGHDT, CDR2 YYEEEE. Trimming took off 0 bases at V and 8 bases at J, with 11 bases between the two ends. Here the CDR3 DNA reads TGTGCCAGCAGCTTGGTGGCAGGGAGCGGCTACACCCTC. This encodes CASSLVAGSGYTL.

This chain connects TRBV5-1 to TRBJ2-7, with D uncertain. From germline, CDR1 is SGHRS and CDR2 YFSETQ. The CDR3 has 13 residues. The germline V and J ends were trimmed by 4 bases and 7 bases, with 15 bases remaining between them. CDR3 bases: TGCGCCAGCAGCCAACAGCCGACAAGTGAGCAGTACGTC. This encodes CASSQQPTSEQYV.

This clonotype showed up just a few times. V gene TRBV24-1 combines with J gene TRBJ1-5, with a tentative D call TRBD1 (5 bases). The V end lost 6 bases, the J end lost 6 bases, and 14 bases lay between the germline ends. Germline V gives CDR1 KGHDR, CDR2 SFDVKD. The CDR3 totals 14 residues. The CDR3 loop reads CATSSDRQTQPQHF. The CDR3 region has the DNA TGTGCCACCAGTAGCGACAGACAAACTCAGCCCCAGCATTTT.